The present entry profiles one TCR beta chain with its context. The data stem from a study of OX40 agonist ivuxolimab in advanced cancers. Turning to the study itself: The group had a mean age of about 60 years, ranged from 23 to 79, and was roughly 83% male. About 44% of patients had received prior checkpoint inhibitor therapy.

Profiled with immunoSEQ multiplex PCR; TCRdb holds only in-frame clones, not every one. The sample lists around 60,000 clones; roughly 87% were seen once. This receptor was identified in an adult with an advanced solid tumor such as melanoma, head and neck, liver or kidney cancer. The sequencing used CD4+ or CD8+ T cells sorted from blood, collected in a trial of the OX40 agonist ivuxolimab.

The chain's CDR3 is CAWSASGGETQYF. The CDR3 DNA sequence: TGTGCCTGGAGCGCAAGCGGGGGGGAGACCCAGTACTTC. The V and J genes are TRBV30 and TRBJ2-5, with TRBD2 identical over 9 bases. The CDR3 consists of 13 residues. Germline lookup yields CDR1 GTSNPN and CDR2 SVGIG (reference sequence). V shed 3 bases and J 5 bases; nucleotides not matched to a gene: 4.